This T cell receptor beta chain was sequenced in a study of neurological immune-mediated disorders. Overall study results and limits: It was HTLV-1-associated myelopathy that showed the most TCR clonal expansion, while multiple sclerosis showed the least, falling below healthy controls.

This clonotype has a count of ten or more. Its antigen is undetermined. Every sequencing run generated over 170 million TCR-beta sequences from 15-18 subjects. TCRdb passed the 5' RACE reads through MiXCR, listing each CDR3 protein once. The table includes approximately 70,000 distinct CDR3 sequences, under 5.5% detected once. The starting material, 2 million PBMCs stored at -80 C, gave rise to the unsorted libraries. The ends were cut back, 10 bases at V and 5 bases at J, with 6 bases in the middle. The CDR3 has 11 amino acids. The chain combines TRBV12-3 or TRBV12-4 with TRBJ2-6; D gene uncertain. Sequencing was done on a sample of PBMCs. The TCR originated in a woman aged 70 to 79 with multiple sclerosis. This CDR3 is CATSRANVLTF. For the CDR3, the DNA is TGTGCCACTTCTAGGGCCAACGTCCTGACTTTC.